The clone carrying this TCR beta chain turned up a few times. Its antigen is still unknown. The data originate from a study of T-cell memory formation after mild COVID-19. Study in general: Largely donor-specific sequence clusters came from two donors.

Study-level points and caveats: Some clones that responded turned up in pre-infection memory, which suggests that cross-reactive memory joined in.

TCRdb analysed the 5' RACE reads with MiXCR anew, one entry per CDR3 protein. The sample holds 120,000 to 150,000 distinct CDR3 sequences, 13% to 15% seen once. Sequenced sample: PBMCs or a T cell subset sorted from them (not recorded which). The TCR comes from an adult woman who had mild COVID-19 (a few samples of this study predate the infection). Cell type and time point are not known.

The CDR3 DNA is TGTGCCAGCAGCCTTCCACTTGGTAGCGGGAGGGATGAGCAGTTCTTC. Its translation is CASSLPLGSGRDEQFF. The chain recombines TRBV6-2 or TRBV6-3 with TRBJ2-1; 11 bases match TRBD2. V lost 6 bases to trimming and J lost 8 bases; unmatched junction nucleotides: 12. Germline V gives CDR1 MNHEY, CDR2 SVGEGT. This CDR3 is built from 16 residues.